Each of the 9 T cell receptor beta chains below was sequenced from the same sample in a study of cytomegalovirus exposure and HLA in healthy donors. It was with 60 Vbeta and 13 Jbeta primers that the PCR ran. TCRdb's table, derived via immunoSEQ multiplex PCR, lists solely in-frame clones and lacks some. The sample consists of approximately 85,000 clones, just under 80% of them appearing once. What was sequenced was PBMCs. These receptors all stem from a man aged 25 to 45 in good health and CMV-seronegative.

This chain joins TRBV6-1 and TRBJ2-7; tentatively, D is TRBD2 (6 bases). The CDR3 loop spans 14 amino acids. Trimming removed 7 bases from V and 4 bases from J, with 17 bases in between. CDR1 is MNHNS, CDR2 SASEGT, per germline. CDR3: CASKRENGGYEQYF. CDR3 nucleotide sequence: TGTGCCAGCAAGAGGGAGAACGGGGGATACGAGCAGTACTTC.

The V and J genes are TRBV7-3 and TRBJ1-1, with D unresolved. Trimming left V 1 base short and J 4 bases short, with 7 bases between. In germline, CDR1 is SGHTA, CDR2 FQGTGA. The length of the CDR3 is 13 residues. The chain's CDR3 is CASSLNPSTEAFF. As DNA, the CDR3 is TGTGCCAGCAGCTTAAACCCGAGCACTGAAGCTTTCTTT.

The chain combines TRBV30 with TRBJ1-4; 8 nucleotides match TRBD1. CDR3 length: 18 residues. The germline V gene encodes CDR1 GTSNPN and CDR2 SVGIG (reference sequence). Trimming took 5 bases from V and 2 from J; bases not matched to a gene: 16. CDR3 DNA: TGTGCCTGGGGGGGACAGGTTCTAGAGTTGGCGACTAATGAAAAACTGTTTTTT. Its translation is CAWGGQVLELATNEKLFF.

This chain connects TRBV27 to TRBJ1-1, with 8 bases aligning to TRBD1. The CDR3 sequence is 17 residues long. The trim removed 3 bases at V and 4 bases at J, leaving 13 bases unmatched. CDR1 is MNHEY and CDR2 is SMNVEV in the germline V gene (reference sequence). CDR3 protein: CASSLSGTGYITTEAFF. The CDR3 DNA reads as TGTGCCAGCAGTTTGAGCGGGACAGGCTATATCACCACTGAAGCTTTCTTT.

The chain employs TRBV5-4 and TRBJ2-1; 16 bases fit TRBD2. Germline CDR1 reads SGHNT; CDR2 reads YYREEE (reference sequence). The J segment lost 4 bases and the V segment lost 3 bases, leaving 4 bases of the junction unmatched. There are 17 residues in the CDR3. In DNA form, the CDR3 reads TGTGCCAGCAGCTCGGGACTAGCGGGAGGGTCATACAATGAGCAGTTCTTC. Translation: CASSSGLAGGSYNEQFF.

This chain's CDR3 is CASSVGTGVGYGYTF. CDR3 coding DNA: TGTGCCAGCAGTGTTGGGACAGGGGTTGGTTATGGCTACACCTTC. This chain joins TRBV27 and TRBJ1-2; TRBD1 agrees at 10 bases. CDR1 is MNHEY and CDR2 is SMNVEV in the germline V gene (reference sequence). V was clipped by 5 bases and J by 5 bases; unmatched bases: 8. CDR3 size: 15 residues.

The rearrangement links TRBV2 to TRBJ2-5; 9 bases are shared with TRBD2. Germline assignment: CDR1 SNHLY and CDR2 FYNNEI. There are 16 residues in the CDR3. V was clipped by 2 bases and J by 3 bases; unmatched bases: 7. Here the CDR3 reads CASSERLAGKEETQYF. Here the CDR3 DNA reads TGTGCCAGCAGTGAAAGGCTAGCGGGGAAGGAAGAGACCCAGTACTTC.

The genes are TRBV7-6 and TRBJ2-1, with 14 positions matching TRBD2. The V and J ends lost 5 bases and 10 bases, in that order; junction bases with no gene match: 7. The CDR3 sequence is 15 residues long. CDR1 is SGHVS, CDR2 FNYEAQ, per germline. CDR3 nucleotide sequence: TGTGCCAGCAGCACGGGACTAGCGGGAGATGGGGAGCAGTTCTTC. Encoded protein: CASSTGLAGDGEQFF.

This chain uses TRBV25-1 with TRBJ1-1; D is undetermined. This CDR3 has 14 residues. The germline V gene has CDR1 MGHDK and CDR2 SYGVNS. The V end lost 5 bases, the J end lost 7 bases, and 17 bases lay between the germline ends. The CDR3 DNA follows: TGTGCCAGCAGTCGATGGGGAGGTGATGATGAAGCTTTCTTT. Its protein is CASSRWGGDDEAFF.